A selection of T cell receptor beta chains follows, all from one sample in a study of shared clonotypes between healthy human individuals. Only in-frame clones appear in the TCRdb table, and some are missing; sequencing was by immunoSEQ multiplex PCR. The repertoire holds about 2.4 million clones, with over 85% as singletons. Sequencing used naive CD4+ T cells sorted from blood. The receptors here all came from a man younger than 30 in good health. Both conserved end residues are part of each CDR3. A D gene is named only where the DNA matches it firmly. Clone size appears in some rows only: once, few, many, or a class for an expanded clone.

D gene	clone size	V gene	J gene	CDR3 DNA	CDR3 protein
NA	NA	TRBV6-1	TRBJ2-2	TGTGCCAGCAGTGAAGGCAGGGGAAGCGGGGAGCTGTTTTTT	CASSEGRGSGELFF
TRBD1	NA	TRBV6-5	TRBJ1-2	TGTGCCAGCAGAAAGACAGGGTCTTATGGCTACACCTTC	CASRKTGSYGYTF
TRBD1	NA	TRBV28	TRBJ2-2	TGTGCCAGCAGCCCCCCCCGGACAGGGGCCACCGGGGAGCTGTTTTTT	CASSPPRTGATGELFF
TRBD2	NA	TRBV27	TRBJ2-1	TGTGCCAGCAGTTTATACCCACCGGGACTAGATGAGCAGTTCTTC	CASSLYPPGLDEQFF
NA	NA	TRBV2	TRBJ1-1	TGTGCCAGCAGCCGGGACTTAGCCACTGAAGCTTTCTTT	CASSRDLATEAFF
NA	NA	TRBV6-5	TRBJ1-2	TGTGCCAGCACCCTGGGGGCGTCGGCTAACTATGGCTACACCTTC	CASTLGASANYGYTF
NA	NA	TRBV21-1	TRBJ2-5	TGTGCCAGCAGCCCCCTCACCGATTCCGGGACCCAGTACTTC	CASSPLTDSGTQYF
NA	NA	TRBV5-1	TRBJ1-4	TGCGCCAGCAGCTTGCGGGGGGCGCCTAATGAAAAACTGTTTTTT	CASSLRGAPNEKLFF
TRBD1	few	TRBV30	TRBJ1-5	TGTGCCTGGACCCGGGACAGTCAAAATCAGCCCCAGCATTTT	CAWTRDSQNQPQHF
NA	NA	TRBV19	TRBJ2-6	TGTGCCAGTAGTATCGACAGGCGCACGAGCTCTGGGGCCAACGTCCTGACTTTC	CASSIDRRTSSGANVLTF
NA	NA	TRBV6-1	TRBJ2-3	TGTGCCAGCAGGCCAAATGTGGATACGCAGTATTTT	CASRPNVDTQYF
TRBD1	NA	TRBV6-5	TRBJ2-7	TGTGCCAGCAGACAAGGACAGGTCTCCTACGAGCAGTACTTC	CASRQGQVSYEQYF
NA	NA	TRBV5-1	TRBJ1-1	TGCGCCAGCAACCCGGACCGCCTCGGGGGCACTGAAGCTTTCTTT	CASNPDRLGGTEAFF
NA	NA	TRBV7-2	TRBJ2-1	TGTGCCAGCAGCATGACTAGAGGGGGTGAGCAGTTCTTC	CASSMTRGGEQFF
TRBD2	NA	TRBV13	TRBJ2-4	TGTGCCAGCAGCTTATTGGCGGGGGAGTCGGCCAAAAACATTCAGTACTTC	CASSLLAGESAKNIQYF
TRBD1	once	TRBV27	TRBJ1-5	TGTGCCACGCGAGACAGGGCTGATAGCCAGCCCCAGCATTTT	CATRDRADSQPQHF
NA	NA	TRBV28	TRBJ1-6	TGTGCCAGCAAAGACCGCCAGGGAAATTCACCCCTCCACTTT	CASKDRQGNSPLHF
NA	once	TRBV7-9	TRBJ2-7	TGTGCCAGCAGCTTAACGTATGAGCGTCACTACGAGCAGTACTTC	CASSLTYERHYEQYF
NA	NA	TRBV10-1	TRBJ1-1	TGCGCCAGCAGTGAGTCGCGGGGGCTGAACACTGAAGCTTTCTTT	CASSESRGLNTEAFF
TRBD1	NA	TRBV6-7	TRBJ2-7	TGTGCCAGCAGTGCTACCCCGGACAGGGGCGCCTACGAGCAGTACTTC	CASSATPDRGAYEQYF
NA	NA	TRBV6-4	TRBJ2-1	TGTGCCAGCAGTGACAGTAGAATTGTGGCGAGGAATGAGCAGTTCTTC	CASSDSRIVARNEQFF
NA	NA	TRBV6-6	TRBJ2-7	TGTGCCAGCAGTTACTCCAGGGGCGACTCCTACGAGCAGTACTTC	CASSYSRGDSYEQYF
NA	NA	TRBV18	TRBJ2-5	TGTGCCAGCTCACAGGGACTCGGGGAGACCCAGTACTTC	CASSQGLGETQYF
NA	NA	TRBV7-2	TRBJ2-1	TGTGCCAGCAGCTTATGGGGGAATGAGCAGTTCTTC	CASSLWGNEQFF
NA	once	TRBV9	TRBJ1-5	TGTGCCAGCGGGACGGGCGACAGTCAGCCCCAGCATTTT	CASGTGDSQPQHF
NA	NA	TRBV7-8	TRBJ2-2	TGTGCCAGCAGCTTTCAAGTCCCCACAGGGTGGTCTTGGACCGGGGAGCTGTTTTTT	CASSFQVPTGWSWTGELFF